This T cell receptor beta chain was retrieved from a study of cytomegalovirus exposure and HLA in healthy donors. Study-level results: In an earlier analysis, in some 540 donors, most V segments appeared productive either ~87% or ~30% of the time. There was a cluster of highly shared sequence variants that was likely a sequencing artifact.

On this clone itself: Its antigen is unidentified.

The V segment lost 5 bases and the J segment 7 bases; nucleotides outside the gene matches: 3. In germline, CDR1 is GTSNPN, CDR2 SVGIG (reference sequence). CDR3 length: 11 residues. The PCR was carried out with 60 Vbeta primers and 13 Jbeta primers. Sequencing was performed with immunoSEQ multiplex PCR; in TCRdb, only in-frame clones are kept and a portion is missing. Altogether about 130,000 clones are present, around 78% being singletons, with the ten largest covering roughly 1.8%. This clonotype was sampled from a woman aged 50 to 60 in good health and CMV-seronegative. Material: PBMCs. The V call is TRBV30, the J call TRBJ1-1; TRBD1 matches 8 bases. For the CDR3, the DNA is TGTGCCTGGGGACAGGGTATTGAAGCTTTCTTT. This encodes CAWGQGIEAFF.